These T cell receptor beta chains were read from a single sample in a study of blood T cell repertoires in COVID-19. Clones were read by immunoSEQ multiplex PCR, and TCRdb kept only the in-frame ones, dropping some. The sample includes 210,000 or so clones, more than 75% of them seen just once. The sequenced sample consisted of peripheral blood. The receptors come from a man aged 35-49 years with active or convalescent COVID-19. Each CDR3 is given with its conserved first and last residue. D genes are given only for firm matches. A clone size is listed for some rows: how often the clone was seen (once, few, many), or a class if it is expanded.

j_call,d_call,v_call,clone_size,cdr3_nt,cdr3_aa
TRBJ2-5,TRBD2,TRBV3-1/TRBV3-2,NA,TGTGCCAGCAGCCAACTAGCGGGAGGGGAAGAGACCCAGTACTTC,CASSQLAGGEETQYF
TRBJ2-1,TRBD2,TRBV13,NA,TGTGCCAGCAGCTTAGGCCTAGGGACTAGCGGGTTGAATGAGCAGTTCTTC,CASSLGLGTSGLNEQFF
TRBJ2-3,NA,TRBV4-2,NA,TGTGCCAGCAGCCAAGTGGGTCCTAGCCGGAGGGACACAGATACGCAGTATTTT,CASSQVGPSRRDTDTQYF
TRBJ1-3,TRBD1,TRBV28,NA,TGTGCCAGCAGTCCAGGGACAGGGTTTTGGGACACCATATATTTT,CASSPGTGFWDTIYF
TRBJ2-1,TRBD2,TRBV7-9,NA,TGTGCCAGCAGCTCATTCCGGGGACTAGCGGGAGAAACCTACAATGAGCAGTTCTTC,CASSSFRGLAGETYNEQFF
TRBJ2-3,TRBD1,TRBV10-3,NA,TGTGCCATCAAAACCGGGACAGGGGGATCCGATACGCAGTATTTT,CAIKTGTGGSDTQYF
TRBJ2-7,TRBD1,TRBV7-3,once,TGTGCCAGCAGCTTAACAGGGGGCGCCCCCTACGAGCAGTACTTC,CASSLTGGAPYEQYF
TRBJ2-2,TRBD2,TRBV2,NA,TGTGCCAGCAGTCGACTAGCGGGATCGAGCGGGGAGCTGTTTTTT,CASSRLAGSSGELFF
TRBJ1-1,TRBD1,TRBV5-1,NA,TGCGCCAGCAGCTTGGGGACAGGCGGATTGAACACTGAAGCTTTCTTT,CASSLGTGGLNTEAFF
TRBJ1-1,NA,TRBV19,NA,TGTGCCAGTATGAGGACTGAAGCTTTCTTT,CASMRTEAFF
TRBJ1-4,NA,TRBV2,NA,TGTGCCAGCAGAGGCAGGGTGGGGGAAAAACTGTTTTTT,CASRGRVGEKLFF